What follows are 3 T cell receptor beta chains derived from one specimen sequenced in a study of beta chain features in type 1 diabetes. Isolated RNA was reverse transcribed in full, so expressed TCRB transcripts were sequenced. The data were produced by immunoSEQ multiplex PCR, yet TCRdb's version contains in-frame clones alone and is incomplete. The table shows 400,000 to 500,000 clones, with about 15% occurring only once. Material for sequencing was naive CD4+ T cells from blood. The receptors originated from a man aged 25-40 years in good health.

The chain combines TRBV29-1 with TRBJ1-2, with a weak D call TRBD1 (6 bases). This CDR3 is 12 amino acids long. Germline CDR1 reads SQVTM; CDR2 reads ANQGSEA. Trimming stripped 6 bases from V and 2 bases from J, with 10 bases between. CDR3 protein: CSVDQGNYGYTF. CDR3 sequence (DNA): TGCAGCGTAGATCAGGGGAACTATGGCTACACCTTC.

The chain combines TRBV29-1 with TRBJ1-1; no clear D. The CDR3 loop spans 11 amino acids. Germline V gene lookup returns CDR1 SQVTM and CDR2 ANQGSEA. V was shortened by 7 bases and J by 2 bases, with 8 bases between the two germline ends. This chain's CDR3 is CSGSGNTEAFF. The CDR3 nucleotides are TGCAGCGGATCCGGAAACACTGAAGCTTTCTTT.

The chain links TRBV6-5 to TRBJ1-4, with 7 bases aligning to TRBD1. The CDR3 runs to 15 residues. From germline, CDR1 is MNHEY and CDR2 SVGAGI. V shed 6 bases and J 4 bases; nucleotides not matched to a gene: 8. For the CDR3, the DNA is TGTGCCAGCAGCCGCCTCGGGACAGTTAATGAAAAACTGTTTTTT. It specifies CASSRLGTVNEKLFF.